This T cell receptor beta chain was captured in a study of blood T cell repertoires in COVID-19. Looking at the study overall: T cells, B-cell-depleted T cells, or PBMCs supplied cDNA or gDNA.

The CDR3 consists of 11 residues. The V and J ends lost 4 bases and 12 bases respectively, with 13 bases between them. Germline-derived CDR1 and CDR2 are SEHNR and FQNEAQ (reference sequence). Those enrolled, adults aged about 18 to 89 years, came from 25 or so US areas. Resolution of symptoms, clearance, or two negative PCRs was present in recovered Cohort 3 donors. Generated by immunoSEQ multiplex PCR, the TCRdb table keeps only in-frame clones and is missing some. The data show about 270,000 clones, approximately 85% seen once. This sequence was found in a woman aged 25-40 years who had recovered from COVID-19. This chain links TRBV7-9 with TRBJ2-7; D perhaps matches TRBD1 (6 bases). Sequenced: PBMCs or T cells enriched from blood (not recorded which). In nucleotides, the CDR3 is TGTGCCAGCAGCTCCCAGGGGTGGTTGTACTTC. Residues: CASSSQGWLYF.